This TCR beta chain comes out of a study of CD8+ T cells in alopecia areata. Study-level points and caveats: Elevated clonality characterized lesional scalp relative to normal scalp, particularly in alopecia totalis/universalis.

In each case, RNA was isolated and then reverse transcribed into cDNA as the sequencing template. Clones were read by immunoSEQ multiplex PCR, and TCRdb kept only the in-frame ones, dropping some. The sample contains 100,000 to 150,000 clones, approximately 57% of which appear only once. Noted treatment: oral pan-JAK inhibitor, 5-10 mg twice daily. A word on this clone: What it binds is unknown.

With 3 bases removed from V and 3 bases from J, the gap between germline ends came to 18 bases. The CDR3 runs to 16 residues. Germline CDR1 and CDR2: SGDLS and YYNGEE. The TCR was taken from a human donor with alopecia areata. This sequence joins TRBV9 and TRBJ1-2; D is perhaps TRBD1 (6 bases). Specimen: CD4+ T cells sorted from blood, collected at week 4, from a patient treated with tofacitinib. CDR3 nucleotide sequence: TGTGCCAGCAGCGCTACGTCGGGGGCAGAGTACTATGGCTACACCTTC. This codes for CASSATSGAEYYGYTF.